This T cell receptor (beta chain) appears in the sequencing data of a study of shared clonotypes between healthy human individuals. Findings of the study overall: Among non-shared clonotypes, generation probabilities were lower than among those shared by all four donors.

Sequencing used immunoSEQ multiplex PCR; TCRdb keeps in-frame clones, though not all of them. The sample lists some 2.1 million clones, approximately 94% seen once, with about 1.1% in the top ten. Naive CD8 cells, CD45RO-negative and positively selected for CCR7, excluded terminally differentiated effector memory CD45RA+ cells. Regarding this clone: Its matching antigen is unknown.

The V gene's germline CDR1 is MNHNS and CDR2 SASEGT. V shed 6 bases and J shed 3 bases, with 12 bases lying between them. There are 13 residues in the CDR3. This sequence originates from a man younger than 30 in good health. The specimen sequenced was naive CD8+ T cells sorted from blood. The chain is built from TRBV6-1 and TRBJ2-7; D may be TRBD2 (5 bases). CDR3 DNA sequence: TGTGCCAGCAGCCTCGGACTGAGCTACGAGCAGTACTTC. It is translated as CASSLGLSYEQYF.